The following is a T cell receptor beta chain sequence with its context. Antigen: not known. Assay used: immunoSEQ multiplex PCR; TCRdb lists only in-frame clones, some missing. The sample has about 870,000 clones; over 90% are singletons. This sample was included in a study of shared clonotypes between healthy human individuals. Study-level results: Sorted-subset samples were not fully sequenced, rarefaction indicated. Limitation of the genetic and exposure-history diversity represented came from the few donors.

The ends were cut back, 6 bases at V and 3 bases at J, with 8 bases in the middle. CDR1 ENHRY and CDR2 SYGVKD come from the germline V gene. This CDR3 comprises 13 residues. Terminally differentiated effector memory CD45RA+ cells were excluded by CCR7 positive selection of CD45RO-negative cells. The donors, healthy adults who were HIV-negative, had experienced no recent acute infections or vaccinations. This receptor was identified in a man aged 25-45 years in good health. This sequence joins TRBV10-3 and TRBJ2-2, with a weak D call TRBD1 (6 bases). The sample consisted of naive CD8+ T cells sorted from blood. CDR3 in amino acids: CAIRDRDTGELFF. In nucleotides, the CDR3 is TGTGCCATCAGGGACAGAGACACCGGGGAGCTGTTTTTT.